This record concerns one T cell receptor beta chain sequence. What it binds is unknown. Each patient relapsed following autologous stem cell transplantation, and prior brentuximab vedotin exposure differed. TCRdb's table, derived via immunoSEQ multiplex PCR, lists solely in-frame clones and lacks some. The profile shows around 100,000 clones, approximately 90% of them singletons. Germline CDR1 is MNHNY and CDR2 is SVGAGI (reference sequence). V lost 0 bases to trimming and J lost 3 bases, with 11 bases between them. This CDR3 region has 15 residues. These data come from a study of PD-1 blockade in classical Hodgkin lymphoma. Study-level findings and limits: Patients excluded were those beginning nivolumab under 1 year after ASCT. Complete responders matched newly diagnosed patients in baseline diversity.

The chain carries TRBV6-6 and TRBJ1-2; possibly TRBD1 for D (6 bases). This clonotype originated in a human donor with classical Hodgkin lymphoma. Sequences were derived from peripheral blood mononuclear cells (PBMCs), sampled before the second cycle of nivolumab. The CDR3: CASSYSTGAYYGYTF. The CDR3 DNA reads TGTGCCAGCAGTTACTCGACGGGGGCGTACTATGGCTACACCTTC.